These T cell receptor beta chains were read from a single sample in a study of shared clonotypes between healthy human individuals. Sequencing was performed with immunoSEQ multiplex PCR; in TCRdb, only in-frame clones are kept and a portion is missing. The data show 640,000 or so clones, with 72% seen just once and about 1.8% held by the top ten. The specimen sequenced was memory CD4+ T cells sorted from blood. Receptors were obtained from a woman aged 25 to 39 in good health. CDR3s leave out the opening cysteine and the closing phenylalanine or tryptophan. Fields, in order: CDR3 length, V gene, CDR3 protein.

CDR3 length: 12
V gene: TRBV6-6
CDR3 protein: ASSFLKEAYGYT

CDR3 length: 13
V gene: TRBV19
CDR3 protein: ASSIPAPRADGYT

CDR3 length: 12
V gene: TRBV25-1
CDR3 protein: ASGWDRNTGELF

CDR3 length: 11
V gene: TRBV5-6
CDR3 protein: ASSLAGNYGYT

CDR3 length: 12
V gene: TRBV5-6
CDR3 protein: ASSLQAVTDTQY

CDR3 length: 13
V gene: TRBV7-2
CDR3 protein: ASSSGTSGSESEF

CDR3 length: 13
V gene: TRBV18
CDR3 protein: ASSPLGRGTDTQY

CDR3 length: 14
V gene: TRBV6-6
CDR3 protein: ASSYFTGAGTDTQY

CDR3 length: 12
V gene: TRBV6-1
CDR3 protein: ASSLLRGAYEQY

CDR3 length: 15
V gene: TRBV19
CDR3 protein: ASSISGPRAGKQPQH

CDR3 length: 14
V gene: TRBV7-8
CDR3 protein: ASSSSSFSGANVLT

CDR3 length: 13
V gene: TRBV2
CDR3 protein: ASSEMRTGGDTQY

CDR3 length: 9
V gene: TRBV20-1
CDR3 protein: RSGNTDTQY

CDR3 length: 12
V gene: TRBV5-1
CDR3 protein: ASSSGTAGNTIY

CDR3 length: 13
V gene: TRBV28
CDR3 protein: ASRYRTSGGSEQF

CDR3 length: 13
V gene: TRBV7-2
CDR3 protein: ASSTRQVSSYEQY

CDR3 length: 12
V gene: TRBV15
CDR3 protein: ATAGSPFQETQY

CDR3 length: 14
V gene: TRBV4-1
CDR3 protein: ASSQAPGQGVSPLH

CDR3 length: 12
V gene: TRBV7-8
CDR3 protein: ASRSRMSSYEQY

CDR3 length: 10
V gene: TRBV14
CDR3 protein: ASSQSGVEQF

CDR3 length: 15
V gene: TRBV5-1
CDR3 protein: ASSLERPAGMTDTQY

CDR3 length: 12
V gene: TRBV28
CDR3 protein: ASSSLIYTGELF

CDR3 length: 13
V gene: TRBV28
CDR3 protein: ASSETRDTFYEQY

CDR3 length: 15
V gene: TRBV19
CDR3 protein: ASSPHSAVAGTGELF

CDR3 length: 13
V gene: TRBV15
CDR3 protein: ATSRPGQQNEKLF

CDR3 length: 11
V gene: TRBV18
CDR3 protein: ASGIAGYNEQF

CDR3 length: 13
V gene: TRBV19
CDR3 protein: ASSRRGPGANVLT

CDR3 length: 13
V gene: TRBV5-8
CDR3 protein: ASSTRTGGEDEQY

CDR3 length: 10
V gene: TRBV11-2
CDR3 protein: ASSFSEAEQF

CDR3 length: 12
V gene: TRBV4-2
CDR3 protein: ASSQDWGADEQF

CDR3 length: 13
V gene: TRBV7-2
CDR3 protein: ASSFGGEASYEQY

CDR3 length: 16
V gene: TRBV14
CDR3 protein: ASSPGTSGSGSYNEQF

CDR3 length: 14
V gene: TRBV13
CDR3 protein: ASSLGRGTGGYEQY

CDR3 length: 12
V gene: TRBV19
CDR3 protein: ASRISTGIYGYT

CDR3 length: 12
V gene: TRBV6-6
CDR3 protein: ASSYGRSTDTQY

CDR3 length: 13
V gene: TRBV10-2
CDR3 protein: ASSEIAGRENEQF

CDR3 length: 12
V gene: TRBV27
CDR3 protein: ASSSGQGRYGYT

CDR3 length: 10
V gene: TRBV30
CDR3 protein: AWGRRNTEAF

CDR3 length: 12
V gene: TRBV6-1
CDR3 protein: ASVTIANTGELF

CDR3 length: 13
V gene: TRBV27
CDR3 protein: ASSFWGSGANVLT

CDR3 length: 11
V gene: TRBV7-2
CDR3 protein: ASSLSGSETQY

CDR3 length: 14
V gene: TRBV9
CDR3 protein: ASSTYRQVRPDTQY

CDR3 length: 13
V gene: TRBV2
CDR3 protein: ASKRDGTSNQPQH